The TCR beta chain under discussion was sequenced for a study of shared clonotypes between healthy human individuals (dated by TCRdb to about 2020). About the full investigation: Three men and a couple of women, aged 18 to 49 years, made up the cohort. Each donor's leukapheresis produced roughly between about 0.9 and 9.5 billion PBMCs. To increase sequencing depth and limit assay-specific biases, different laboratories used diverse techniques to prepare libraries and sequence TCR repertoires. To estimate repertoire size and how much clonotype sharing occurs between individuals, the study deeply sequenced the blood TCR repertoires of five healthy adults. For each donor, CD4 naive and CD4 memory were each given three plates, CD8 naive was given two plates, and CD8 memory was given one plate.

Trimming takes 7 bases from V and 5 bases from J, and the germline ends sit 15 bases apart. Counted from cysteine to phenylalanine, this CDR3 has 14 amino acids. The entry retains the CDR3 DNA only, 42 bases that are in frame from base 1. Via the germline V gene (reference sequence), CDR1 is MNHNY and CDR2 SVGAGI. Overall study outcomes, separate from this receptor: Sampling was restricted to blood, and TCR repertoires in tissues likely differ from the TCR repertoires found in blood. Even with the large sequencing depth, rarefaction of the sorted-subset datasets indicated that sequencing was incomplete. Compared with non-shared clonotypes, the clonotypes found in all four sorted-subset donors had higher generation probabilities. When four donors were compared, the shared fraction of clonotypes was about 5% for naive CD4, about 4% for naive CD8, about 2.5% for memory CD4, and under 0.5% for memory CD8. Estimated clonotype richness was generally larger for naive than for memory subsets. Because the study included a small number of donors, the genetic and exposure-history diversity represented was limited. Pairwise subsampling led to the expectation that sequencing depth would affect the degree of clonotype sharing among donors.

The donors were healthy, HIV-negative adults who had no recently reported acute infections or vaccinations. Every donor was a Caucasian adult residing in Nashville, Tennessee, USA. CD4+ T cells were enriched by magnetic negative selection; naive cells were then positively selected on CD45RA, and the negative fraction formed the memory subset. Blood was collected by leukapheresis, and PBMCs were isolated by Ficoll-Histopaque density gradient centrifugation and then cryopreserved in liquid nitrogen vapor phase. Purity and quantity of every magnetically sorted T cell population were checked by analytical flow cytometry. Genomic DNA was isolated from every sorted fraction and measured by UV absorbance on a Nanodrop 2000c. A word on this clone: Its recognized antigen is unknown. Base qualities are not at hand, and no much larger clone is one base apart.

TCR CDR3 regions were amplified from genomic DNA by multiplex PCR using the deep immunoSEQ assay. Extracted genomic DNA from each cell subset was spread evenly across all wells of several immunoSEQ 96-well plates, with each plate serving as a replicate. For sorted subsets, each replicate PCR was loaded with around 200 ng genomic DNA, equivalent to 25,000 to 35,000 T cell genomes. The purified libraries were quantified using a Qubit 3.0 fluorometer, sized with a Bioanalyzer 2100, and then quantified again using the KAPA Library Quantification kit. Each immunoSEQ 96-well plate was sequenced on its own single-read 150-cycle Illumina NextSeq 550 flow cell. The paper's processing steps were these. Because the immunoSEQ output held only junctional sequences and lacked quality scores, the filtering could not match the filtering applied to full-length reads. Sequences were annotated with PyIR, a Python wrapper for IgBLAST v1.9, using IMGT germline references to assign V/J genes and CDR3. Any read was removed if the V/J assignment was weak (E-value above 1e-6), the CDR3 was missing, or the read contained stop codons, out-of-frame junctions, or ambiguous translated residues. V3J clonotypes were defined as sequences sharing an identical inferred V gene, J gene, and CDR3 amino acid sequence. Percentage overlap between repertoires was calculated by dividing the number of shared unique clonotypes by the size of the smaller repertoire. Three approaches were used to assess repertoire richness: RTK rarefaction, the Chao1 estimator, and Recon v2.1 estimates of unobserved clonotypes. Generation probabilities for all TCRbeta clonotypes obtained by the gDNA method from several donors were computed using OLGA. TCRdb took this table from immuneACCESS and kept in-frame rearrangements with V and J called. Such tables lack part of the clones; where checked against another copy, unresolved V genes explain under half of the gap, and the rest is unexplained. The V and J calls and clone size were taken over from that table, and D and trimming were inferred from the DNA. Counted in this sample were about 2.4 million clones; roughly 92% of them appeared once. Roughly 0.14% of the sample comes from the top ten.

Source material: naive CD4+ T cells sorted from blood. According to the study, the label for this sample's cell subset or site signals: CD45RA+ positively selected. This receptor was taken from a man in his late teens or twenties in good health. In this chain, TRBV6-6 is recombined with TRBJ1-5; no D gene is confidently identified. In nucleotide form, the sequence is TGTGCCAGCACCCCCGCGGGAGCCTATCAGCCCCAGCATTTT. Its product reads: CASTPAGAYQPQHF.